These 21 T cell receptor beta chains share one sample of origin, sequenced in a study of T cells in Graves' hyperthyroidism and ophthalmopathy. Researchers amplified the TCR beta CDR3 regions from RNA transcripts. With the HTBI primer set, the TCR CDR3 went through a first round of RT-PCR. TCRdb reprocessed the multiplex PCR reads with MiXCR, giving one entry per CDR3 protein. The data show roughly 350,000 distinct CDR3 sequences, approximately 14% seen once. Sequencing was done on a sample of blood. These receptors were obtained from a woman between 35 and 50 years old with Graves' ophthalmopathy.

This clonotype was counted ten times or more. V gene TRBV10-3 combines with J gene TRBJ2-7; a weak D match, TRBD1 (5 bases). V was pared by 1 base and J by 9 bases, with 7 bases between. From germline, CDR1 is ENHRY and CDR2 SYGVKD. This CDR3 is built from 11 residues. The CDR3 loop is CAISEFGAQYF. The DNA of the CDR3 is TGTGCCATCAGTGAGTTTGGGGCGCAGTACTTC.

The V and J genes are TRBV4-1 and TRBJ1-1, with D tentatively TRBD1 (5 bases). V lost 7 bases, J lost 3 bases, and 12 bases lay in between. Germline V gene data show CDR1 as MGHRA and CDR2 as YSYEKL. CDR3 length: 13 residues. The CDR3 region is CASTRDLDTEAFF. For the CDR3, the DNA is TGCGCCAGCACCAGGGATTTGGACACTGAAGCTTTCTTT.

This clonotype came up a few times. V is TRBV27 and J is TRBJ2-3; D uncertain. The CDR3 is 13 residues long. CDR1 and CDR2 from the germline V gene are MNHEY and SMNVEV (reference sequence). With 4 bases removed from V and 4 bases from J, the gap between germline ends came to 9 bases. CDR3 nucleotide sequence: TGTGCCAGCAGTTCCTGGCAGGCAGATACGCAGTATTTT. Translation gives CASSSWQADTQYF.

This chain's CDR3 is CASSAGIGRNTEAFF. In DNA, the CDR3 is TGTGCCAGCAGCGCGGGGATCGGGAGAAACACTGAAGCTTTCTTT. The chain is built from TRBV9 and TRBJ1-1; D is ambiguous. CDR1 SGDLS and CDR2 YYNGEE come from the germline V gene. Deletions cut 3 bases from V and 2 bases from J, with 14 bases between. The length of the CDR3 is 15 residues.

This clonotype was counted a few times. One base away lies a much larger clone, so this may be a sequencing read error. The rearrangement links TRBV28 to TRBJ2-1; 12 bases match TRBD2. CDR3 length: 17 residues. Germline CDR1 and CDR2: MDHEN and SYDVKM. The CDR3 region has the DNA TGTGCCAGCAGCTATTCTAGCGGGAGGGCTCTTGCGAATGGGCAGTTCTTC. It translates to CASSYSSGRALANGQFF. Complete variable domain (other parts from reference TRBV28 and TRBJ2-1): DVKVTQSSRYLVKRTGEKVFLECVQDMDHENMFWYRQDPGLGLRLIYFSYDVKMKEKGDIPEGYSVSREKKERFSLILESASTNQTSMYLCASSYSSGRALANGQFFGPGTRLTVL.

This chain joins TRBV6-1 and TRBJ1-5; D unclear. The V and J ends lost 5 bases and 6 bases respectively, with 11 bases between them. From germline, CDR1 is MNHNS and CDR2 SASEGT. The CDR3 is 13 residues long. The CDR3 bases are TGTGCCAGCAGTTTCCACAGAGGTCAGCCCCAGCATTTT. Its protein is CASSFHRGQPQHF.

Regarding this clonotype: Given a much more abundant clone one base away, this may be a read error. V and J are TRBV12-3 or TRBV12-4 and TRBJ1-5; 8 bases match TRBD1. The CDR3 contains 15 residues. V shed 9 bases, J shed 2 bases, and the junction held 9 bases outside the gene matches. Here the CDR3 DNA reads TGTGCCAGTCAGGTCGACAGGGGAGGCAATCAGCCCCAGCATTTT. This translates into CASQVDRGGNQPQHF.

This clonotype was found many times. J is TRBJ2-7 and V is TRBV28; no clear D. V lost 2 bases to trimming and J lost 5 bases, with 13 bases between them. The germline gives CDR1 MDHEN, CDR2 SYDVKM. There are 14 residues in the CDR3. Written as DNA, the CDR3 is TGTGCCAGCAGTTTAGCCCGGGCGGTAAACGAGCAGTACTTC. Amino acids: CASSLARAVNEQYF. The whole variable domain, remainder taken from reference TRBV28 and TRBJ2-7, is DVKVTQSSRYLVKRTGEKVFLECVQDMDHENMFWYRQDPGLGLRLIYFSYDVKMKEKGDIPEGYSVSREKKERFSLILESASTNQTSMYLCASSLARAVNEQYFGPGTRLTVT.

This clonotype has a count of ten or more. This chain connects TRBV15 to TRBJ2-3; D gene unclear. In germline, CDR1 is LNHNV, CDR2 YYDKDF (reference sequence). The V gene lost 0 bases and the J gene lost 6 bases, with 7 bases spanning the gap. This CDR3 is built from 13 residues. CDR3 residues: CATSRDRQDTQYF. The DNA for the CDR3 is TGTGCCACCAGCAGAGATCGTCAGGATACGCAGTATTTT.

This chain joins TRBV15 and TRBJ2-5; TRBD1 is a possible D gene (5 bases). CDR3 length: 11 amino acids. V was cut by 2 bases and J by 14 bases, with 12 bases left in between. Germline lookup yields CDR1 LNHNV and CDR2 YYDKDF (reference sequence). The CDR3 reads CATSRMGRDYF. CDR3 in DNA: TGTGCCACCAGCAGAATGGGCAGGGATTACTTC.

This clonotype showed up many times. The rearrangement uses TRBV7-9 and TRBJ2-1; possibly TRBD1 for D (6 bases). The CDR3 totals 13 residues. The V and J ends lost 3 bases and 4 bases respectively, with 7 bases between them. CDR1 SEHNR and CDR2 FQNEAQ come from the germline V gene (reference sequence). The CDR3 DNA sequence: TGTGCCAGCAGCTTCGGACAGTACAATGAGCAGTTCTTC. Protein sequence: CASSFGQYNEQFF.

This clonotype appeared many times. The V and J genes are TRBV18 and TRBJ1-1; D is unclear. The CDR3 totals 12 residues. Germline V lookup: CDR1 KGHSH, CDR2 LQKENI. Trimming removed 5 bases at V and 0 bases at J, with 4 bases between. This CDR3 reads CASSGLNTEAFF. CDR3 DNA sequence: TGTGCCAGCTCAGGGTTGAACACTGAAGCTTTCTTT.

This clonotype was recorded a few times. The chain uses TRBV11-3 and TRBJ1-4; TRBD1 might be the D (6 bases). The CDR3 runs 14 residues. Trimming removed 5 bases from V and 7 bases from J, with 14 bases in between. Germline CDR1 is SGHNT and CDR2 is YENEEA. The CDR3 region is CASSTTGGGEKLFF. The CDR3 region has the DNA TGTGCCAGCAGCACGACAGGCGGGGGTGAAAAACTGTTTTTT.

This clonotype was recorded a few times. DNA for the CDR3: TGCGCCAGCAGTGCCCGAGCAGGCGCCACCGGGGAGCTGTTTTTT. This encodes CASSARAGATGELFF. The V call is TRBV10-1, the J call TRBJ2-2; D remains unclear. The CDR3 extends over 15 amino acids. V lost 4 bases and J 4 bases, leaving 13 bases between the germline ends. Germline loops: CDR1 WNHNN, CDR2 SYGVQD (reference sequence).

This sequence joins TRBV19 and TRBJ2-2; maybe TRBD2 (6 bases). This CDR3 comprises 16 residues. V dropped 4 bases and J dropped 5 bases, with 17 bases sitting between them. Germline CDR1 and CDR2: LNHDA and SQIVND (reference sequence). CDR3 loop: CASSNHGGLKTGELFF. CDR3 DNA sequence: TGTGCCAGTAGTAATCACGGGGGTCTGAAGACCGGGGAGCTGTTTTTT.

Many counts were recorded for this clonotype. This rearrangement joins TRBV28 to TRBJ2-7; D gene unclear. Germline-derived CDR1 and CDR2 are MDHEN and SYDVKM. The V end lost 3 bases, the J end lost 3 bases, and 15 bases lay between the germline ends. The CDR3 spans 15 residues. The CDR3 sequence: CASSFLTRRYYEQYF. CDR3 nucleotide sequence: TGTGCCAGCAGTTTCTTAACCCGACGCTACTACGAGCAGTACTTC.

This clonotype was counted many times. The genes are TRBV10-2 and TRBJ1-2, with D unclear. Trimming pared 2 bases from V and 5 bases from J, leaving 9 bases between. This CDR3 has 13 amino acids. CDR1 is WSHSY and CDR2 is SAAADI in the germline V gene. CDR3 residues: CASSETGRYGYTF. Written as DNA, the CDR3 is TGCGCCAGCAGTGAGACGGGGAGATATGGCTACACCTTC.

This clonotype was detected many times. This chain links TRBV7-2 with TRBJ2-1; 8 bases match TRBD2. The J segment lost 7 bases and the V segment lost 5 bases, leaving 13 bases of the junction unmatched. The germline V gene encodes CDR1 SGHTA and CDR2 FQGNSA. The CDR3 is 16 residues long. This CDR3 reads CASSPSLSGGRNEQFF. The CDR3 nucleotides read TGTGCCAGCAGCCCCTCTCTAAGCGGGGGAAGGAATGAGCAGTTCTTC.

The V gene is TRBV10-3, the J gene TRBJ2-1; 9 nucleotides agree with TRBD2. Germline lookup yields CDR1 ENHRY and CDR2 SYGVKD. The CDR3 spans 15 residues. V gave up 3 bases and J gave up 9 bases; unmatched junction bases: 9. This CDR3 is CAISDQRGDVSEQFF. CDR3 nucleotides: TGTGCCATCAGTGACCAGCGGGGGGATGTGAGTGAGCAGTTCTTC.

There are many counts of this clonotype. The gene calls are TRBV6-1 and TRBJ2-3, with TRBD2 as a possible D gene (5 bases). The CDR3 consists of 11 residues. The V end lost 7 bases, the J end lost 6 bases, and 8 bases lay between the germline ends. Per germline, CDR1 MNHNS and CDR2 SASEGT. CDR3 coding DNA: TGTGCCAGCACGGGATTGGATACGCAGTATTTT. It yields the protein CASTGLDTQYF.

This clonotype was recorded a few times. This CDR3 is CATNPGGNAYEQYF. The DNA for the CDR3 is TGTGCCACTAATCCTGGGGGTAACGCCTACGAGCAGTACTTC. V usage is TRBV18 and J usage is TRBJ2-7; perhaps D is TRBD1 or TRBD2 (5 bases each). The CDR3 consists of 14 residues. Germline-derived CDR1 and CDR2 are KGHSH and LQKENI. Trimming left V 10 bases short and J 2 bases short, with 18 bases between.